This T cell receptor (beta chain) was sequenced during a study of blood T cell repertoires in COVID-19. Here immunoSEQ multiplex PCR was the method, and the copy in TCRdb shows in-frame clones only, minus some. The repertoire has some 180,000 clones, roughly three quarters of them found once; the top ten carry around 14%. The ends lost 5 bases at V and 5 bases at J; junction bases unmatched: 3. This CDR3 has 13 amino acids. Germline assignment: CDR1 SGHAT and CDR2 FQNNGV. The chain couples TRBV11-2 to TRBJ1-2, with 9 positions matching TRBD1. This clonotype was obtained from a man aged 60 to 69 who had been exposed to COVID-19. The sample taken for sequencing was PBMCs or T cells enriched from blood (not recorded which). CDR3 amino acids: CASSRDREYGYTF. In DNA form, the CDR3 reads TGTGCCAGCAGCCGGGACAGGGAGTATGGCTACACCTTC.